The 17 T cell receptor beta chains given below trace back to one sample, sequenced in a study of T cell responses to AZD1222 COVID-19 vaccine. Profiling relied on immunoSEQ multiplex PCR, and the TCRdb table lists in-frame clones only, not all of them. The data contain 150,000 or so clones, roughly nine tenths of them singletons. Sequences were derived from peripheral blood, sampled on day 0 of AZD1222 vaccination. The receptors stem from an adult in good health.

The chain employs TRBV19 and TRBJ1-1; a weak D match, TRBD1 (5 bases). Germline values: CDR1 LNHDA, CDR2 SQIVND (reference sequence). V was pared by 1 base and J by 5 bases, with 17 bases between. The CDR3 spans 16 residues. Written as DNA, the CDR3 is TGTGCCAGTAGTATAGGAAGAGGGGATCTGGAGACTGAAGCTTTCTTT. Translated, it gives CASSIGRGDLETEAFF.

A single count supports this clone. The CDR3 is CASRPGQGGKLFF. The DNA for the CDR3 is TGTGCCAGCAGACCGGGACAGGGGGGAAAACTGTTTTTT. J is TRBJ1-4 and V is TRBV12-3 or TRBV12-4; 11 bases are shared with TRBD1. V lost 6 bases to trimming and J lost 10 bases; unmatched junction nucleotides: 4. The CDR3 contains 13 residues.

The J gene is TRBJ2-1, the V gene TRBV4-1, with TRBD2 matching over 12 bases. Germline trimming cut 4 bases from V and 0 bases from J; bases unmatched to any gene: 13. This CDR3 comprises 20 residues. Germline lookup yields CDR1 MGHRA and CDR2 YSYEKL. The DNA for the CDR3 is TGCGCCAGCAGCCGAGAGACTAGCGGGGGATCTTTGAGCTCCTACAATGAGCAGTTCTTC. Its translation: CASSRETSGGSLSSYNEQFF.

The chain employs TRBV5-3 and TRBJ2-7, with D perhaps matching TRBD2 (5 bases). TRBV5-3 is identified as an open reading frame with a role that is uncertain. Trimming stripped 4 bases from V and 7 bases from J, with 9 bases between. This CDR3 has 11 amino acids. CDR3 sequence (DNA): TGTGCCAGAAGCCATAGAGGGGAGCAGTACTTC. Protein: CARSHRGEQYF.

The chain carries TRBV29-1 and TRBJ1-2; D gene ambiguous. The ends were cut back, 2 bases at V and 2 bases at J, with 6 bases in the middle. The CDR3 consists of 12 residues. Germline V CDR1 and CDR2: SQVTM, ANQGSEA. CDR3 protein: CSVERVNYGYTF. The CDR3 region has the DNA TGCAGCGTTGAACGGGTAAACTATGGCTACACCTTC.

The V call is TRBV13, the J call TRBJ1-6; 7 positions match TRBD1. The CDR3 totals 16 residues. The junction had 10 bases not matched to a gene; V was cut back by 4 bases and J by 7 bases. The germline gives CDR1 PRHDT, CDR2 FYEKMQ (reference sequence). Here the CDR3 reads CASSSFDREENSPLHF. As DNA, the CDR3 is TGTGCCAGCAGCTCTTTTGACAGGGAGGAGAATTCACCCCTCCACTTT.

V and J are TRBV19 and TRBJ1-4; D might be TRBD1 (6 bases). Germline assignment: CDR1 LNHDA and CDR2 SQIVND (reference sequence). V lost 5 bases and J lost 8, with 18 bases in between. The CDR3 is made up of 15 amino acids. The CDR3 nucleotides read TGTGCCAGTAGTCCCCTGGGAGGGGGTAGAGAAAAACTGTTTTTT. Translation: CASSPLGGGREKLFF.

V and J are TRBV7-2 and TRBJ1-5; D is unclear. CDR1 SGHTA and CDR2 FQGNSA come from the germline V gene. With 4 bases removed from V and 6 bases from J, the gap between germline ends came to 10 bases. CDR3 size: 13 residues. DNA of the CDR3: TGTGCCAGCAGCTCGCTGGAGGCTCAGCCCCAGCATTTT. Encoded protein: CASSSLEAQPQHF.

V is TRBV20-1 and J is TRBJ2-1; D unresolved. The germline V gene has CDR1 DFQATT and CDR2 SNEGSKA (reference sequence). This CDR3 is built from 10 residues. The germline V and J ends were trimmed by 5 bases and 6 bases, with 5 bases remaining between them. The CDR3 nucleotides are TGCAGTGCTGGAGTCAATGAGCAGTTCTTC. Translated: CSAGVNEQFF.

The CDR3 coding sequence is TGTGCCAGCAACGTCCTTGGCAATGAGCAGTTCTTC. It encodes CASNVLGNEQFF. This chain joins TRBV13 and TRBJ2-1; D is unresolved. The V end lost 7 bases, the J end lost 6 bases, and 10 bases lay between the germline ends. The length of the CDR3 is 12 residues. Germline V gene data show CDR1 as PRHDT and CDR2 as FYEKMQ (reference sequence).

This chain joins TRBV18 and TRBJ2-5, with TRBD1 identical over 7 bases. In germline, CDR1 is KGHSH, CDR2 LQKENI. V shed 4 bases, J shed 1 base, and the junction held 3 bases outside the gene matches. The CDR3 spans 14 residues. CDR3 bases: TGTGCCAGCTCACTCACAGGGGCCCAAGAGACCCAGTACTTC. Protein sequence: CASSLTGAQETQYF.

The rearrangement joins TRBV14 to TRBJ2-1, with 13 bases fitting TRBD2. V was clipped by 4 bases and J by 5 bases; unmatched bases: 5. CDR3 length: 16 residues. CDR1 and CDR2 (germline): SGHDN, FVKESK. CDR3 residues: CASSPPGLAGHNEQFF. The CDR3 DNA is TGTGCCAGCAGCCCACCGGGACTAGCGGGACACAATGAGCAGTTCTTC. Looking up the rest from reference TRBV14 and TRBJ2-1 gives the full variable domain: EAGVTQFPSHSVIEKGQTVTLRCDPISGHDNLYWYRRVMGKEIKFLLHFVKESKQDESGMPNNRFLAERTGGTYSTLKVQPAELEDSGVYFCASSPPGLAGHNEQFFGPGTRLTVL.

The chain uses TRBV28 and TRBJ1-2; TRBD1 aligns across 7 bases. After removal of 10 bases from V and 5 bases from J, the junction contained 7 bases not matched to a gene. Germline V gene lookup returns CDR1 MDHEN and CDR2 SYDVKM. The CDR3 sequence is 12 residues long. The CDR3 DNA reads TGTGCCACCCGGGGACAGCTATATGGCTACACCTTC. This codes for CATRGQLYGYTF.

This chain uses TRBV5-5 with TRBJ1-5; a weak D match, TRBD1 (6 bases). V shed 3 bases and J shed 6 bases, with 13 bases lying between them. Germline V gene lookup returns CDR1 SGHKS and CDR2 YYEKEE (reference sequence). This CDR3 region has 14 residues. This chain's CDR3 is CASSSKIGGQPQHF. CDR3 coding DNA: TGTGCCAGCAGCTCCAAGATAGGGGGTCAGCCCCAGCATTTT.

The CDR3 is CASSTGVVGNSPLHF. CDR3 DNA sequence: TGTGCCAGTAGCACAGGGGTGGTCGGGAATTCACCCCTCCACTTT. The chain uses TRBV19 and TRBJ1-6; 7 bases are shared with TRBD1. The V and J ends lost 6 bases and 7 bases, in that order; junction bases with no gene match: 9. CDR3 size: 15 residues. Germline V gives CDR1 LNHDA, CDR2 SQIVND (reference sequence).

The chain recombines TRBV27 with TRBJ1-4; D gene ambiguous. In germline, CDR1 is MNHEY, CDR2 SMNVEV (reference sequence). The V end lost 5 bases, the J end lost 7 bases, and 17 bases lay between the germline ends. CDR3 size: 15 residues. The CDR3 coding sequence is TGTGCCAGCAGTCCAAGCAGCCCCTTGGGTGAAAAACTGTTTTTT. This sequence encodes CASSPSSPLGEKLFF.

The chain joins TRBV5-1 to TRBJ2-7; 13 bases line up with TRBD2. CDR3 length: 16 amino acids. Germline V gene sequence: CDR1 SGHRS, CDR2 YFSETQ. The J segment lost 2 bases and the V segment lost 1 base, leaving 3 bases of the junction unmatched. As DNA, the CDR3 is TGCGCCAGCAGCTTGACCGGGACTAGCGGGGCCTACGAGCAGTACTTC. Amino acid sequence: CASSLTGTSGAYEQYF.